Each of the 30 T cell receptor beta chains below was sequenced from the same sample in a study of T cell responses to AZD1222 COVID-19 vaccine. Clones were sequenced by immunoSEQ multiplex PCR, and TCRdb holds only the in-frame ones, with some missing. The table has around 78,000 clones, over 75% seen once. The sequencing used peripheral blood, collected on day 0 of AZD1222 vaccination. The receptor source for this set is an adult in good health.

J is TRBJ2-2 and V is TRBV30; TRBD1 might be the D (6 bases). Germline V lookup: CDR1 GTSNPN, CDR2 SVGIG (reference sequence). The CDR3 loop spans 12 amino acids. V dropped 3 bases and J dropped 7 bases, with 9 bases sitting between them. This CDR3 is CAWRQGGGELFF. CDR3 nucleotide sequence: TGTGCCTGGAGACAGGGTGGCGGGGAGCTGTTTTTT.

The count of this clone is one. This sequence joins TRBV6-6 and TRBJ2-7; no clear D gene. CDR1 and CDR2 from the germline V gene are MNHNY and SVGAGI (reference sequence). The V and J ends lost 2 bases and 5 bases respectively, with 4 bases between them. The CDR3 spans 11 residues. CDR3 region: CASSYSNEQYF. CDR3 nucleotide sequence: TGTGCCAGCAGTTACAGTAACGAGCAGTACTTC.

The chain recombines TRBV28 with TRBJ1-5; no reliable D call. V dropped 3 bases and J dropped 7 bases, with 4 bases sitting between them. Germline lookup yields CDR1 MDHEN and CDR2 SYDVKM. CDR3 length: 11 residues. CDR3: CASSLEQPQHF. Written as DNA, the CDR3 is TGTGCCAGCAGTTTGGAGCAGCCCCAGCATTTT.

This sequence joins TRBV5-1 and TRBJ2-7; TRBD1 agrees at 8 bases. Trimming at V came to 4 bases and at J to 6 bases, leaving 3 bases not matched to a gene. Germline CDR1 and CDR2: SGHRS and YFSETQ. The CDR3 loop spans 12 amino acids. CDR3 loop: CASSHDRGEQYF. The CDR3, as DNA: TGCGCCAGCAGCCATGACAGGGGCGAGCAGTACTTC.

The chain is built from TRBV7-6 and TRBJ1-3; no clear D. The CDR3 spans 15 residues. Germline CDR1 and CDR2: SGHVS and FNYEAQ. Trimming cost V 3 bases and J 3 bases, with 12 bases left between them. CDR3 DNA sequence: TGTGCCAGCAGCTTTTCCCCTCTGGGTGGAAACACCATATATTTT. Encoded protein: CASSFSPLGGNTIYF. The full variable domain, with the rest looked up from reference TRBV7-6 and TRBJ1-3, is GAGVSQSPRYKVTKRGQDVALRCDPISGHVSLYWYRQALGQGPEFLTYFNYEAQQDKSGLPNDRFSAERPEGSISTLTIQRTEQRDSAMYRCASSFSPLGGNTIYFGEGSWLTVV.

The chain employs TRBV5-1 and TRBJ1-4; 10 nucleotides align to TRBD1. Germline V gene lookup returns CDR1 SGHRS and CDR2 YFSETQ. V shed 4 bases and J 7 bases; nucleotides not matched to a gene: 1. This CDR3 has 13 amino acids. In DNA form, the CDR3 reads TGCGCCAGCAGCGGGACAGGGGTTGAAAAACTGTTTTTT. It codes for CASSGTGVEKLFF.

The J gene is TRBJ2-1, the V gene TRBV7-9; D is undetermined. This CDR3 region has 12 residues. The germline CDR1 and CDR2 sequences are SEHNR and FQNEAQ (reference sequence). Trimming stripped 5 bases from V and 5 bases from J, with 7 bases between. CDR3 sequence: CASSPNNNEQFF. CDR3 coding DNA: TGTGCCAGCAGCCCCAATAACAATGAGCAGTTCTTC.

The chain combines TRBV5-8 with TRBJ1-2, with 9 bases that match TRBD1. Germline V gene lookup returns CDR1 SGHTS and CDR2 YDEGEE. The junction had 5 bases not matched to a gene; V was cut back by 6 bases and J by 2 bases. The CDR3 loop spans 14 amino acids. The CDR3 sequence: CASNIDRGNYGYTF. The CDR3 region has the DNA TGTGCCAGCAACATAGACAGGGGGAACTATGGCTACACCTTC.

This rearrangement joins TRBV6-5 to TRBJ1-3; the match to TRBD1 covers 11 bases. Germline-derived CDR1 and CDR2 are MNHEY and SVGAGI. The CDR3 loop spans 15 amino acids. Trimming removed 6 bases from V and 4 bases from J; junction bases left unmatched: 5. The CDR3 DNA is TGTGCCAGCAGGGACAGGGGGCATTGGGGAAACACCATATATTTT. It specifies CASRDRGHWGNTIYF.

The chain employs TRBV7-9 and TRBJ2-3; the match to TRBD1 covers 9 bases. V dropped 5 bases and J dropped 4; count of bases not matched to a gene: 10. From germline, CDR1 is SEHNR and CDR2 FQNEAQ (reference sequence). This CDR3 spans 16 amino acids. As DNA, the CDR3 is TGTGCCAGCAGCAGGACAGGGGATGTATGGGCAGATACGCAGTATTTT. It is translated as CASSRTGDVWADTQYF.

The chain recombines TRBV5-6 with TRBJ1-6; D might be TRBD1 (5 bases). V was trimmed by 4 bases and J by 10 bases, leaving 18 bases between them. The CDR3 is made up of 15 amino acids. CDR1 SGHDT and CDR2 YYEEEE come from the germline V gene. CDR3 protein: CASSPGGNRESPLHF. The CDR3 coding sequence is TGTGCCAGCAGCCCCGGGGGAAACCGAGAGTCACCCCTCCACTTT.

The chain couples TRBV25-1 to TRBJ1-1; D unresolved. Trimming shortened V by 2 bases and J by 1 base, and 11 bases separated the two germline ends. CDR1 and CDR2 (germline): MGHDK, SYGVNS. The CDR3 contains 15 residues. The CDR3 DNA sequence: TGTGCCAGCAGTGAAAGTAAGGCCGGGAACACTGAAGCTTTCTTT. Translation: CASSESKAGNTEAFF. Variable domain in full (rest from reference TRBV25-1 and TRBJ1-1): EADIYQTPRYLVIGTGKKITLECSQTMGHDKMYWYQQDPGMELHLIHYSYGVNSTEKGDLSSESTVSRIRTEHFPLTLESARPSHTSQYLCASSESKAGNTEAFFGQGTRLTVV.

The V call is TRBV18, the J call TRBJ2-5; 9 bases align to TRBD2. The CDR3 runs 20 residues. Looked up from germline, CDR1 is KGHSH and CDR2 is LQKENI. The junction had 20 bases not matched to a gene; V was cut back by 0 bases and J by 6 bases. CDR3: CASSPPLNPSGGIIEKTQYF. For the CDR3, the DNA is TGTGCCAGCTCACCACCCCTAAATCCGAGCGGGGGGATTATCGAAAAGACCCAGTACTTC.

This sequence joins TRBV30 and TRBJ2-7; tentatively, D is TRBD1 (6 bases). V shed 5 bases and J shed 9 bases, with 14 bases lying between them. The CDR3 runs 11 residues. CDR1 is GTSNPN, CDR2 SVGIG, per germline (reference sequence). The chain's CDR3 is CAWATGTGQYF. The CDR3 DNA is TGTGCCTGGGCAACAGGGACGGGGCAGTACTTC. The full variable domain, its missing parts supplied by reference TRBV30 and TRBJ2-7, is SQTIHQWPATLVQPVGSPLSLECTVEGTSNPNLYWYRQAAGRGLQLLFYSVGIGQISSEVPQNLSASRPQDRQFILSSKKLLLSDSGFYLCAWATGTGQYFGPGTRLTVT.

This chain joins TRBV28 and TRBJ2-1; 11 bases are a match to TRBD1. V trimming: 6 bases; J trimming: 8 bases; junction bases outside the gene matches: 9. This CDR3 spans 15 amino acids. CDR1 MDHEN and CDR2 SYDVKM come from the germline V gene. The CDR3, as DNA: TGTGCCAGCAGCCAGAACCGGGGACAGGGGGATGAGCAGTTCTTC. It is translated as CASSQNRGQGDEQFF.

The chain links TRBV4-3 to TRBJ2-1; 9 nucleotides line up with TRBD2. V trimming: 0 bases; J trimming: 6 bases; junction bases outside the gene matches: 9. This CDR3 has 17 amino acids. From germline, CDR1 is LGHNA and CDR2 YSLEER. The CDR3: CASSQDPRLAGLNEQFF. CDR3 in DNA: TGCGCCAGCAGCCAAGATCCAAGGCTAGCGGGGCTCAATGAGCAGTTCTTC.

The V and J genes are TRBV30 and TRBJ1-1, with 10 bases matching TRBD1. CDR3 length: 13 residues. CDR1 and CDR2 from the germline V gene are GTSNPN and SVGIG (reference sequence). V shed 4 bases and J 5 bases; nucleotides not matched to a gene: 4. As DNA, the CDR3 is TGTGCCTGGAACGGACAGGGGGGGACTGAAGCTTTCTTT. Protein product: CAWNGQGGTEAFF.

This chain joins TRBV12-3 or TRBV12-4 and TRBJ2-3; either TRBD1 or TRBD2 may supply D (5 bases each). Trimming removed 1 base at V and 6 bases at J, with 5 bases between. The CDR3 totals 12 residues. The CDR3: CASSLGGDTQYF. The CDR3 nucleotides read TGTGCCAGCAGTTTAGGGGGGGATACGCAGTATTTT.

The chain combines TRBV5-1 with TRBJ2-5, with TRBD2 identical over 9 bases. V shed 7 bases, J shed 7 bases, and the junction held 11 bases outside the gene matches. Germline CDR1 reads SGHRS; CDR2 reads YFSETQ. The CDR3 contains 14 residues. The CDR3 bases are TGCGCCAGCGGTATTGCGGGGGGGCCGGGGACCCAGTACTTC. Its translation is CASGIAGGPGTQYF.

The chain carries TRBV11-2 and TRBJ1-1, with a possible D match to TRBD1 (5 bases). Germline V gene sequence: CDR1 SGHAT, CDR2 FQNNGV. V was cut by 5 bases and J by 1 base, with 23 bases left in between. The CDR3 extends over 18 amino acids. The CDR3 protein is CASSHRPGPAQENTEAFF. The CDR3 nucleotides are TGTGCCAGCAGCCACCGACCGGGACCCGCCCAAGAGAACACTGAAGCTTTCTTT.

The V call is TRBV25-1, the J call TRBJ2-7; TRBD1 agrees at 7 bases. CDR1 is MGHDK, CDR2 SYGVNS, per germline. The trim removed 3 bases at V and 3 bases at J, leaving 2 bases unmatched. The CDR3 spans 13 residues. The CDR3 DNA reads TGTGCCAGCAGTGAGGCAGGGGGCTACGAGCAGTACTTC. Protein product: CASSEAGGYEQYF.

This clone turned up a few times. DNA for the CDR3: TGCAGCGTTGATCTGTTGGACCCGGGAACTGAAGCTTTCTTT. Its translation is CSVDLLDPGTEAFF. The genes are TRBV29-1 and TRBJ1-1; D unresolved. Germline V lookup: CDR1 SQVTM, CDR2 ANQGSEA. V dropped 3 bases and J dropped 5 bases, with 16 bases sitting between them. The CDR3 loop spans 14 amino acids.

The V gene is TRBV11-2, the J gene TRBJ2-7, with D possibly TRBD1 on 5 matching bases. The CDR3 length is 15 residues. The germline V gene encodes CDR1 SGHAT and CDR2 FQNNGV. V lost 1 base and J 3 bases, leaving 13 bases between the germline ends. This CDR3 reads CASSLGPDIRYEQYF. The CDR3 region has the DNA TGTGCCAGCAGCTTAGGTCCGGACATACGCTACGAGCAGTACTTC. The variable domain in full, with the rest retrieved from reference TRBV11-2 and TRBJ2-7, is EAGVAQSPRYKIIEKRQSVAFWCNPISGHATLYWYQQILGQGPKLLIQFQNNGVVDDSQLPKDRFSAERLKGVDSTLKIQPAKLEDSAVYLCASSLGPDIRYEQYFGPGTRLTVT.

The chain has TRBV28 and TRBJ1-2; 7 bases match TRBD1. V was clipped by 5 bases and J by 4 bases; unmatched bases: 10. This CDR3 is built from 15 residues. CDR1 and CDR2 (germline): MDHEN, SYDVKM. The CDR3 loop is CASSTAGGFSYGYTF. Here the CDR3 DNA reads TGTGCCAGCAGTACAGCAGGGGGTTTCAGCTATGGCTACACCTTC.

Notes on this clone: Additional DNA sequences in this sample encode the identical CDR3. V and J are TRBV5-8 and TRBJ1-5, with D unresolved. The germline gives CDR1 SGHTS, CDR2 YDEGEE. The V end was cut by 1 base, the J end by 4 bases, with 3 bases between. This CDR3 is 12 amino acids long. CDR3 residues: CASSLFNQPQHF. The CDR3 nucleotides read TGTGCCAGCAGCTTGTTTAATCAGCCCCAGCATTTT.

V gene TRBV25-1 combines with J gene TRBJ2-7; a weak D match, TRBD2 (6 bases). The germline V gene encodes CDR1 MGHDK and CDR2 SYGVNS. The CDR3 has 16 amino acids. Trimming took off 5 bases at V and 2 bases at J, with 19 bases between the two ends. The CDR3 protein is CASSPGEGAGTYEQYF. CDR3 DNA: TGTGCCAGCAGTCCGGGGGAAGGGGCGGGAACCTACGAGCAGTACTTC.

The V and J genes are TRBV19 and TRBJ1-6; 7 nucleotides align to TRBD1. Germline trimming cut 9 bases from V and 5 bases from J; bases unmatched to any gene: 10. This CDR3 comprises 15 residues. Per the germline V gene, CDR1 is LNHDA and CDR2 is SQIVND (reference sequence). CDR3 bases: TGTGCCAGCAGAGAACAGGGGCGAAATAATTCACCCCTCCACTTT. Its protein product is CASREQGRNNSPLHF.

Only a few counts were recorded for this clone. This CDR3 is CAWNLDSLGNTEAFF. CDR3 DNA sequence: TGTGCCTGGAATCTCGACAGCTTGGGGAACACTGAAGCTTTCTTT. This chain joins TRBV30 and TRBJ1-1, with D tentatively TRBD1 (5 bases). The CDR3 runs to 15 residues. V lost 4 bases, J lost 1 base, and 16 bases lay in between. From germline, CDR1 is GTSNPN and CDR2 SVGIG (reference sequence).

The V and J genes are TRBV30 and TRBJ1-6; no clear D. From germline, CDR1 is GTSNPN and CDR2 SVGIG (reference sequence). V was cut by 4 bases and J by 4 bases, with 11 bases left in between. There are 14 residues in the CDR3. Written as DNA, the CDR3 is TGTGCCTGGACACCCGGGTTTTATAATTCACCCCTCCACTTT. Translation: CAWTPGFYNSPLHF. The entire variable domain, with the rest obtained from reference TRBV30 and TRBJ1-6, is as follows: SQTIHQWPATLVQPVGSPLSLECTVEGTSNPNLYWYRQAAGRGLQLLFYSVGIGQISSEVPQNLSASRPQDRQFILSSKKLLLSDSGFYLCAWTPGFYNSPLHFGNGTRLTVT.

This clone was seen a few times. The chain couples TRBV12-3 or TRBV12-4 to TRBJ2-7, with 10 bases matching TRBD1. The CDR3 has 13 residues. V gave up 6 bases and J gave up 7 bases; unmatched junction bases: 6. Here the CDR3 reads CASRPRDRGEQYF. The CDR3 DNA reads as TGTGCCAGCAGACCACGGGACAGGGGAGAGCAGTACTTC.